The 8 T cell receptor beta chains below were found in one sample sequenced in a study of T cell repertoires in cytomegalovirus infection. TCRdb re-analysed the reads in MiXCR, keeping a single row per CDR3 protein. The table has some 270,000 distinct CDR3 sequences, about a sixth seen once. Sequencing used CD8+ T cells from PBMCs. These receptors were obtained from a human donor in good health (CMV status not recorded). Some clones in this sample may be carry-over from other donors' samples.

This clonotype was found many times. The gene calls are TRBV7-3 and TRBJ1-1; TRBD1 matches at 9 bases. Per the germline V gene, CDR1 is SGHTA and CDR2 is FQGTGA. V lost 5 bases to trimming and J lost 5 bases; unmatched junction nucleotides: 6. The CDR3 extends over 14 amino acids. CDR3 amino acids: CASSPWTGDTEAFF. CDR3 sequence (DNA): TGTGCCAGCAGCCCCTGGACAGGGGATACTGAAGCTTTCTTT.

This clonotype was found many times. The chain links TRBV11-2 to TRBJ1-2; D is perhaps TRBD1 (5 bases). The length of the CDR3 is 15 residues. Germline CDR1 is SGHAT and CDR2 is FQNNGV. V lost 0 bases and J lost 7, with 15 bases in between. CDR3 region: CASSLEAGPFRGYTF. The CDR3 region has the DNA TGTGCCAGCAGCTTAGAGGCAGGGCCGTTTCGTGGCTACACCTTC. The full variable domain, rest sourced from reference TRBV11-2 and TRBJ1-2, is EAGVAQSPRYKIIEKRQSVAFWCNPISGHATLYWYQQILGQGPKLLIQFQNNGVVDDSQLPKDRFSAERLKGVDSTLKIQPAKLEDSAVYLCASSLEAGPFRGYTFGSGTRLTVV.

The sample holds many counts of this clonotype. The V gene is TRBV7-2, the J gene TRBJ2-7; TRBD1 agrees at 7 bases. Germline assignment: CDR1 SGHTA and CDR2 FQGNSA. The CDR3 sequence is 15 residues long. The V segment lost 3 bases and the J segment 6 bases; nucleotides outside the gene matches: 11. CDR3: CASSFASGTVREQYF. In DNA form, the CDR3 reads TGTGCCAGCAGCTTCGCATCGGGGACAGTGCGCGAGCAGTACTTC.

A few counts support this clonotype. The CDR3 spells CASSLGVGGEYEQYF. CDR3 in DNA: TGTGCCAGCAGCTTAGGGGTGGGGGGCGAGTACGAGCAGTACTTC. The gene calls are TRBV7-8 and TRBJ2-7, with D perhaps TRBD1 or TRBD2 (6 bases each). This CDR3 region has 15 residues. V lost 1 base and J 4 bases, leaving 14 bases between the germline ends. Germline V CDR1 and CDR2: SGHVS, FQNEAQ. The variable domain in full, completed from reference TRBV7-8 and TRBJ2-7, reads GAGVSQSPRYKVAKRGQDVALRCDPISGHVSLFWYQQALGQGPEFLTYFQNEAQLDKSGLPSDRFFAERPEGSVSTLKIQRTQQEDSAVYLCASSLGVGGEYEQYFGPGTRLTVT.

This clonotype was detected once. The J gene is TRBJ2-1, the V gene TRBV27; D is ambiguous. Per the germline V gene, CDR1 is MNHEY and CDR2 is SMNVEV (reference sequence). The CDR3 is 13 amino acids. The germline V and J ends were trimmed by 0 bases and 7 bases, with 7 bases remaining between them. In DNA, the CDR3 is TGTGCCAGCAGTTTATCGCCCGGGAATGAGCAGTTCTTC. It codes for CASSLSPGNEQFF.

This clonotype has ten or more counts. The chain recombines TRBV11-2 with TRBJ2-1; D perhaps matches TRBD2 (8 bases). The germline CDR1 and CDR2 sequences are SGHAT and FQNNGV. The CDR3 runs 15 residues. In DNA, the CDR3 is TGTTTCACCCTAGGTCAAAGCGGGGGACAGAATGAGCAGTTCTTC. Translating gives CFTLGQSGGQNEQFF.

The genes are TRBV28 and TRBJ2-7; TRBD1 might be the D (5 bases). Trimming removed 4 bases at V and 3 bases at J, with 13 bases between. CDR1 is MDHEN and CDR2 is SYDVKM in the germline V gene. The CDR3 contains 14 residues. CDR3 region: CASSSQTEDYEQYF. The CDR3 DNA follows: TGTGCCAGCAGTTCCCAGACAGAAGACTACGAGCAGTACTTC.

This clonotype was found a few times. The J gene is TRBJ1-1, the V gene TRBV6-2 or TRBV6-3; maybe TRBD1 (5 bases). The CDR3 consists of 14 residues. CDR1 MNHEY and CDR2 SVGEGT come from the germline V gene. V lost 1 base, J lost 1 base, and 7 bases lay in between. CDR3 DNA sequence: TGTGCCAGCAGTTACTACGGGGGGAACACTGAAGCTTTCTTT. Translating gives CASSYYGGNTEAFF.